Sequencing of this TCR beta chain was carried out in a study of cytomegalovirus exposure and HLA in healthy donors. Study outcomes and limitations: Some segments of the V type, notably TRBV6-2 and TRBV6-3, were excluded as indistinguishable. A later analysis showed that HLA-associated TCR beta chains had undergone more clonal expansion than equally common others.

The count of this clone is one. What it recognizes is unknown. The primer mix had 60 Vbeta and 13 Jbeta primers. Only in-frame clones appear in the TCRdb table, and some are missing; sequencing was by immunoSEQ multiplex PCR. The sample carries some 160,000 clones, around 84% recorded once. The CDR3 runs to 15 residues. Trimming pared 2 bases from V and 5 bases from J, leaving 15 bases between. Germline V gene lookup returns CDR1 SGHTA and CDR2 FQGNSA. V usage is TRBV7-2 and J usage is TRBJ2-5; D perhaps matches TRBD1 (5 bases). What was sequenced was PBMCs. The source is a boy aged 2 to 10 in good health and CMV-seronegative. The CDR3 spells CASSLRSTGWETQYF. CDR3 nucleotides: TGTGCCAGCAGCTTAAGGTCCACAGGTTGGGAGACCCAGTACTTC.